One and the same sample provided the 21 T cell receptor beta chains below, sequenced in a study of blood T cell repertoires in COVID-19. Libraries were prepared by immunoSEQ multiplex PCR; TCRdb keeps only in-frame clonotypes and omits some of them. In the table there are 100,000 to 150,000 clones, approximately 90% of which are singletons. Sequenced: peripheral blood. The receptors originated from a middle-aged man with active or convalescent COVID-19.

This rearrangement joins TRBV5-1 to TRBJ1-1; tentatively, D is TRBD1 (6 bases). The CDR3 sequence is 14 residues long. Trimming removed 5 bases from V and 3 bases from J, with 14 bases in between. CDR1 and CDR2 from the germline V gene are SGHRS and YFSETQ. CDR3: CASRSQGSDTEAFF. In DNA, the CDR3 is TGCGCCAGCAGGTCCCAGGGGTCGGACACTGAAGCTTTCTTT.

The chain couples TRBV4-2 to TRBJ1-5, with 10 bases matching TRBD1. CDR3 length: 15 amino acids. After removal of 3 bases from V and 5 bases from J, the junction contained 4 bases not matched to a gene. CDR1 and CDR2 (germline): LGHNA, YNFKEQ. CDR3 sequence (DNA): TGTGCCAGCAGCCAGGACAGGGGGGGCGATCAGCCCCAGCATTTT. Protein sequence: CASSQDRGGDQPQHF.

This sequence joins TRBV19 and TRBJ2-5; 11 nucleotides line up with TRBD2. This CDR3 region has 14 residues. The germline CDR1 and CDR2 sequences are LNHDA and SQIVND (reference sequence). V lost 5 bases to trimming and J lost 5 bases; unmatched junction nucleotides: 4. The CDR3 DNA reads TGTGCCAGTAGTCCCAGGACTAGCGGGGAGACCCAGTACTTC. Translation: CASSPRTSGETQYF.

This clone was seen more than once but under ten times. This sequence joins TRBV27 and TRBJ2-2, with 8 bases that match TRBD1. J was trimmed by 6 bases and V by 5 bases; bases with no gene match: 5. Germline CDR1 and CDR2: MNHEY and SMNVEV (reference sequence). The CDR3 consists of 14 residues. The CDR3, as DNA: TGTGCCAGCAGTACATGGACAGGGTCCGGGGAGCTGTTTTTT. It encodes CASSTWTGSGELFF.

This chain uses TRBV18 with TRBJ2-7; D gene ambiguous. The germline CDR1 and CDR2 sequences are KGHSH and LQKENI. The V gene lost 4 bases and the J gene lost 2 bases, with 9 bases spanning the gap. This CDR3 comprises 13 residues. The CDR3 is CASSRLEAYEQYF. The CDR3 DNA follows: TGTGCCAGCTCACGTTTAGAGGCCTACGAGCAGTACTTC.

This clone was detected once. The chain couples TRBV5-1 to TRBJ2-5, with D possibly TRBD2 on 6 matching bases. The CDR3 totals 15 residues. CDR1 is SGHRS, CDR2 YFSETQ, per germline. The V end was cut by 4 bases, the J end by 2 bases, with 15 bases between. The CDR3 loop is CASSPQAGGQETQYF. The CDR3 coding sequence is TGCGCCAGCAGCCCCCAGGCCGGGGGACAAGAGACCCAGTACTTC. The variable domain in full, with the rest retrieved from reference TRBV5-1 and TRBJ2-5, is KAGVTQTPRYLIKTRGQQVTLSCSPISGHRSVSWYQQTPGQGLQFLFEYFSETQRNKGNFPGRFSGRQFSNSRSEMNVSTLELGDSALYLCASSPQAGGQETQYFGPGTRLLVL.

The gene calls are TRBV5-1 and TRBJ2-3; 10 nucleotides align to TRBD2. The V gene end was trimmed by 4 bases and the J gene end by 0 bases; junction bases not matched to a gene: 5. CDR1 is SGHRS, CDR2 YFSETQ, per germline. The CDR3 extends over 16 amino acids. The CDR3 DNA follows: TGCGCCAGCAGCCCGCAACTAGCGGGAAGCACAGATACGCAGTATTTT. It encodes CASSPQLAGSTDTQYF.

The rearrangement uses TRBV15 and TRBJ1-5; TRBD1 matches at 8 bases. With 4 bases clipped from V and 9 bases from J, the junction kept 5 bases outside the gene matches. Germline assignment: CDR1 LNHNV and CDR2 YYDKDF (reference sequence). The CDR3 extends over 13 amino acids. The CDR3 is CATSIKQGVPQHF. CDR3 sequence (DNA): TGTGCCACCAGCATTAAACAGGGGGTGCCCCAGCATTTT.

V gene TRBV28 combines with J gene TRBJ2-5; the match to TRBD1 covers 8 bases. Germline values: CDR1 MDHEN, CDR2 SYDVKM. Germline trimming cut 3 bases from V and 2 bases from J; bases unmatched to any gene: 2. The CDR3 totals 14 residues. This chain's CDR3 is CASSFRTGQETQYF. In DNA, the CDR3 is TGTGCCAGCAGTTTCCGGACAGGGCAAGAGACCCAGTACTTC. The variable domain in full, with the rest retrieved from reference TRBV28 and TRBJ2-5, is DVKVTQSSRYLVKRTGEKVFLECVQDMDHENMFWYRQDPGLGLRLIYFSYDVKMKEKGDIPEGYSVSREKKERFSLILESASTNQTSMYLCASSFRTGQETQYFGPGTRLLVL.

The chain recombines TRBV11-2 with TRBJ1-5; D may be TRBD1 (5 bases). The CDR3 consists of 15 residues. Germline V gene sequence: CDR1 SGHAT, CDR2 FQNNGV. The V end was cut by 5 bases, the J end by 4 bases, with 15 bases between. CDR3 sequence: CASSPREGLNQPQHF. CDR3 DNA: TGTGCCAGCAGCCCCCGGGAGGGGCTTAATCAGCCCCAGCATTTT.

This clone occurred a few times. The rearrangement links TRBV12-5 to TRBJ2-2; D ambiguous. V was clipped by 5 bases and J by 7 bases, with 11 bases between them. The CDR3 covers 13 residues. Germline V CDR1 and CDR2: LGHNT, FRNRAP. CDR3 loop: CASGREVGGELFF. The DNA for the CDR3 is TGTGCTAGTGGTAGAGAGGTCGGCGGGGAGCTGTTTTTT.

The chain links TRBV10-3 to TRBJ2-5; D call uncertain. The V end lost 8 bases, the J end lost 3 bases, and 19 bases lay between the germline ends. CDR3 length: 15 amino acids. In germline, CDR1 is ENHRY, CDR2 SYGVKD. The CDR3 DNA is TGTGCCATCCCCCCGAGAGGTTGCCCCAAAGAGACCCAGTACTTC. Its protein is CAIPPRGCPKETQYF.

The J gene is TRBJ1-1, the V gene TRBV5-1; no reliable D call. This CDR3 is built from 14 residues. Trimming pared 2 bases from V and 1 base from J, leaving 9 bases between. The germline V gene has CDR1 SGHRS and CDR2 YFSETQ. The CDR3 DNA sequence: TGCGCCAGCAGCTTAATCCGAGAGAACACTGAAGCTTTCTTT. Encoded protein: CASSLIRENTEAFF.

The chain links TRBV2 to TRBJ2-7; 12 bases are a match to TRBD2. The CDR3 is made up of 15 amino acids. CDR1 and CDR2 from the germline V gene are SNHLY and FYNNEI. The trim removed 7 bases at V and 7 bases at J, leaving 11 bases unmatched. CDR3 bases: TGTGCCAGCACCCAGACTAGCGGGAGCCCTTGGGAGCAGTACTTC. Amino acid sequence: CASTQTSGSPWEQYF.

This sequence joins TRBV3-1 (or the pseudogene TRBV3-2) and TRBJ2-3, with a tentative D call TRBD1 (5 bases). Trimming removed 6 bases from V and 2 bases from J, with 12 bases in between. Germline loops: CDR1 LGHDT, CDR2 YNNKEL (reference sequence). This CDR3 has 14 amino acids. CDR3 residues: CASSRRAITDTQYF. For the CDR3, the DNA is TGTGCCAGCAGTCGCAGGGCTATCACAGATACGCAGTATTTT.

CDR3 in amino acids: CASSEEEYTDTQYF. CDR3 nucleotides: TGTGCCAGCAGTGAAGAAGAGTACACAGATACGCAGTATTTT. The rearrangement links TRBV6-1 to TRBJ2-3; D is uncertain. V lost 1 base and J 2 bases, leaving 7 bases between the germline ends. Germline V gene data show CDR1 as MNHNS and CDR2 as SASEGT. The CDR3 runs 14 residues.

The chain combines TRBV25-1 with TRBJ1-5, with a weak D call TRBD1 (6 bases). The CDR3 length is 14 residues. V dropped 4 bases and J dropped 2 bases, with 9 bases sitting between them. Germline V gene lookup returns CDR1 MGHDK and CDR2 SYGVNS. CDR3 DNA: TGTGCCAGCAGTGGGGGGCAGGGCAATCAGCCCCAGCATTTT. It is translated as CASSGGQGNQPQHF.

V usage is TRBV18 and J usage is TRBJ1-5; the D gene is possibly TRBD1 (5 bases). Germline CDR1 and CDR2: KGHSH and LQKENI. V lost 6 bases and J 6 bases, leaving 12 bases between the germline ends. This CDR3 has 13 residues. The DNA for the CDR3 is TGTGCCAGCTCGCGTGGGCAGGGTCAGCCCCAGCATTTT. This translates into CASSRGQGQPQHF.

This sequence joins TRBV28 and TRBJ2-7, with a tentative D call TRBD1 (7 bases). V lost 6 bases, J lost 4 bases, and 13 bases lay in between. Germline-derived CDR1 and CDR2 are MDHEN and SYDVKM. The CDR3 has 13 amino acids. The CDR3 sequence: CASRGGGAYEQYF. Here the CDR3 DNA reads TGTGCCAGCAGAGGAGGGGGCGCTTACGAGCAGTACTTC.

Regarding this clone: Other DNA variants within this sample encode the same CDR3. V usage is TRBV15 and J usage is TRBJ2-1; possibly TRBD1 for D (5 bases). The V and J ends lost 0 bases and 8 bases respectively, with 8 bases between them. The germline V gene has CDR1 LNHNV and CDR2 YYDKDF (reference sequence). CDR3 length equals 13 residues. Here the CDR3 DNA reads TGTGCCACCAGCAGAGATCAGGGCTATGAGCAGTTCTTC. This translates into CATSRDQGYEQFF.

DNA for the CDR3: TGCGCCAGCAGTGAACCCGATAATCCAGGGGGCTACACCTTC. Encoded protein: CASSEPDNPGGYTF. The rearrangement links TRBV10-2 to TRBJ1-2; D possibly corresponds to TRBD1 (5 bases). Deletions cut 3 bases from V and 8 bases from J, with 16 bases between. Germline CDR1 WSHSY, CDR2 SAAADI. The CDR3 is 14 amino acids.